This T cell receptor beta chain was sequenced during a study of blood T cell repertoires in COVID-19. Trimming left V 5 bases short and J 0 bases short, with 5 bases between. The CDR3 is made up of 13 amino acids. Germline loops: CDR1 SGHTA, CDR2 FQGTGA. In the original workflow: Amplification with reference gene primers provided the estimates of nucleated cell counts. This table comes from immunoSEQ multiplex PCR, and its TCRdb copy is limited to in-frame clones, with some not included. D and trimming come from the DNA, and the V and J calls and clone size come from that table. Of 200,000 to 250,000 clones in the sample, about four fifths were seen once.

The origin of this receptor is a woman aged 80 or over with COVID-19, enrolled during active disease. Sequenced: peripheral blood. The rearrangement uses TRBV7-3 and TRBJ2-1; TRBD2 might be the D (5 bases). The CDR3 loop reads CASSGSSYNEQFF. The CDR3 DNA reads as TGTGCCAGCAGCGGGAGCTCCTACAATGAGCAGTTCTTC.